This T cell receptor (beta chain) originates from a study of T cell changes during pregnancy in multiple sclerosis. Only in-frame clones appear in the TCRdb table, and some are missing; sequencing was by immunoSEQ multiplex PCR. The data contain around 80,000 clones, about 90% of them singletons. The CDR3 extends over 15 amino acids. V was clipped by 6 bases and J by 6 bases, with 21 bases between them. Germline assignment: CDR1 MGHRA and CDR2 YSYEKL. This chain links TRBV4-1 with TRBJ2-7; TRBD2 might be the D (6 bases). Specimen: peripheral blood, collected before pregnancy. The TCR comes from a female donor with multiple sclerosis, enrolled in a pregnancy study. CDR3 in DNA: TGCGCCAGCAGAGGGCTGACTAGGATGGGGGTCGAGCAGTACTTC. It codes for CASRGLTRMGVEQYF.